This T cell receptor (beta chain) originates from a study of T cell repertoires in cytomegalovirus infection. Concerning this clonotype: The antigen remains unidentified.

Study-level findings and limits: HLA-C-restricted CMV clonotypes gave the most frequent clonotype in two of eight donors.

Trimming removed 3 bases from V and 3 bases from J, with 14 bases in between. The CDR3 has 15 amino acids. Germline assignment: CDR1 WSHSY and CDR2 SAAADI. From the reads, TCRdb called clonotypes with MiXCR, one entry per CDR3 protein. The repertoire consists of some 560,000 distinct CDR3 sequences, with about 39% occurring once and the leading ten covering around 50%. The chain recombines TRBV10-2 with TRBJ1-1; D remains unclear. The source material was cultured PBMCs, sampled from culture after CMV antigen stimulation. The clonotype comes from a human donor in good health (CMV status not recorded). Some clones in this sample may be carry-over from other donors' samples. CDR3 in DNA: TGCGCCAGCAGTGACCAGGCGAGTTCGGACACTGAAGCTTTCTTT. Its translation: CASSDQASSDTEAFF.